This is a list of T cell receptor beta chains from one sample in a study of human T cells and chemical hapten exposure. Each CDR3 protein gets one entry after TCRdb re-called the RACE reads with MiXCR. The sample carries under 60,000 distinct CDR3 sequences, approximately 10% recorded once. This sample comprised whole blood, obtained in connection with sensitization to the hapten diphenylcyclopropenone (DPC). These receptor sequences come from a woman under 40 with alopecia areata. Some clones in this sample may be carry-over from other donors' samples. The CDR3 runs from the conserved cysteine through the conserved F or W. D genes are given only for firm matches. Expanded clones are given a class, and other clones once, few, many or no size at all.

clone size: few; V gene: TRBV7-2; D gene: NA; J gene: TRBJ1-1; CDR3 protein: CASSPDGRNTEAFF; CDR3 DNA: TGTGCCAGCAGCCCGGACGGCCGTAACACTGAAGCTTTCTTT
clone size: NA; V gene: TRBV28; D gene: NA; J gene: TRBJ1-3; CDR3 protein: CASRRADTIYF; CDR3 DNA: TGTGCCAGCCGCCGGGCAGACACCATATATTTT
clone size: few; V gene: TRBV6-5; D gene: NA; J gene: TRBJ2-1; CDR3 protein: CASSLGGGEQFF; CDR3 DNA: TGTGCCAGCAGTCTGGGGGGTGGGGAGCAGTTCTTC
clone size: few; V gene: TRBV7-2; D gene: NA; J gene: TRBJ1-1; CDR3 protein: CASSYLTITTTEAFF; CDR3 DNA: TGTGCCAGCAGCTACTTAACCATTACTACTACTGAAGCTTTCTTT
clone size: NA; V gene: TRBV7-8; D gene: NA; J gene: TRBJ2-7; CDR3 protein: CASSLVSRGRAEQYF; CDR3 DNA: TGTGCCAGCAGCTTAGTTAGCAGGGGTCGGGCCGAGCAGTACTTC
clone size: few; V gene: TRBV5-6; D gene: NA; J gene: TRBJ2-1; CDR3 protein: CASSTLRGWRTSSYNEQFF; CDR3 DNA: TGTGCCAGCAGCACTCTTAGGGGGTGGAGGACCTCCTCCTACAATGAGCAGTTCTTC
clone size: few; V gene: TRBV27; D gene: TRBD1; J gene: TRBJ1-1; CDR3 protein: CASSLSHGTGGHTEAFF; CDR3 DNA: TGTGCCAGCAGTTTATCGCATGGGACAGGGGGCCACACTGAAGCTTTCTTT
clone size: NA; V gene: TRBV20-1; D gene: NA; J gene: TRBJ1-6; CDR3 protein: CSAVGQRNSPLHF; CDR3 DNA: TGCAGTGCGGTGGGACAAAGGAATTCACCCCTCCACTTT
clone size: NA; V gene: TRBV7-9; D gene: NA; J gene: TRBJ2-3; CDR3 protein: CASSAGPESRPYF; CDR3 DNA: TGTGCCAGCAGCGCGGGCCCGGAGTCCCGTCCGTATTTT
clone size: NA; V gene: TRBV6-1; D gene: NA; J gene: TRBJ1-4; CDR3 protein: CASSTTRVGGEKLFF; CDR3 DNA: TGTGCCAGCAGTACCACCCGGGTCGGGGGTGAAAAACTGTTTTTT
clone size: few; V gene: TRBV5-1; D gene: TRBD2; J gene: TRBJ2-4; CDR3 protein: CASSPGLAGGYLYF; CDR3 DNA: TGCGCCAGCAGCCCCGGACTAGCGGGGGGATATCTGTACTTC
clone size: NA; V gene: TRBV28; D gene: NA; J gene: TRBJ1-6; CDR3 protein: CASSLSISTWNSPLHF; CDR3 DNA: TGTGCCAGCAGTTTATCGATTTCGACGTGGAATTCACCCCTCCACTTT
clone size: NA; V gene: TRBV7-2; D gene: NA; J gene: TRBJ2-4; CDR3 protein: CASSFDGTKNIQYF; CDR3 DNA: TGTGCCAGCAGCTTTGACGGGACCAAAAACATTCAGTACTTC
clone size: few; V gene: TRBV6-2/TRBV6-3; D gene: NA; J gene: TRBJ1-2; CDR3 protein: CATRPASSNYGYTF; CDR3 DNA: TGTGCCACCAGGCCGGCCTCCTCTAACTATGGCTACACCTTC
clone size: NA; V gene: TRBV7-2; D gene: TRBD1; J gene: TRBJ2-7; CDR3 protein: CASSYDRATYEQYF; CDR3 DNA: TGTGCCAGCAGCTACGACAGGGCTACCTACGAGCAGTACTTC
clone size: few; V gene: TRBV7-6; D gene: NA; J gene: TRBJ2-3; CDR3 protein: CASSDGAGNGDTQYF; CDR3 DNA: TGTGCCAGCAGCGACGGGGCTGGTAATGGGGATACGCAGTATTTT
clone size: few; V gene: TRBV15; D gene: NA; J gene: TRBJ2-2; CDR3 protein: CATAVAGPGELFF; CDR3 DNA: TGTGCCACAGCGGTGGCGGGACCCGGGGAGCTGTTTTTT
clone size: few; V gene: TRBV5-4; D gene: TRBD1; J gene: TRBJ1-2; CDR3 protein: CASKSTGEGYGYTF; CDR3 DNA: TGTGCCAGCAAATCGACAGGGGAGGGGTATGGCTACACCTTC
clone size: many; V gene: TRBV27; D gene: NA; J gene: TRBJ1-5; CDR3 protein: CASRAGGGNQPQHF; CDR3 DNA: TGTGCCAGCAGGGCCGGGGGAGGCAATCAGCCCCAGCATTTT
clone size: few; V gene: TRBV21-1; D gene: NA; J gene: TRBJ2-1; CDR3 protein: CASSKGAGRGFF; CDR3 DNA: TGTGCCAGCAGCAAAGGCGCGGGGAGGGGGTTCTTC
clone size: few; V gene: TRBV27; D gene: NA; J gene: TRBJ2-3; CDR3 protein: CASTLLTPGGTDTQYF; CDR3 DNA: TGTGCCAGCACCCTCCTGACCCCAGGAGGGACAGATACGCAGTATTTT
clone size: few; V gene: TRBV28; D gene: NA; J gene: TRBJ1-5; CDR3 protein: CASGGGEMNQPQHF; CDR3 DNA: TGTGCCAGCGGGGGGGGGGAAATGAATCAGCCCCAGCATTTT
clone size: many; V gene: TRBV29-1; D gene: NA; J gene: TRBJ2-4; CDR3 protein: CSVDFTGAKNIQYF; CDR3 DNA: TGCAGCGTTGACTTCACCGGGGCCAAAAACATTCAGTACTTC
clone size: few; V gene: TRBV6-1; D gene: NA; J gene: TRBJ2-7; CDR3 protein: CASEDRPAYEQYF; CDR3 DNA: TGTGCCAGCGAGGACAGACCTGCCTACGAGCAGTACTTC
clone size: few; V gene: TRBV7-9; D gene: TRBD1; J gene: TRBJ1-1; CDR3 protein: CASTGTEDWNTEAFF; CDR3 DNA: TGTGCTAGCACCGGGACAGAAGACTGGAACACTGAAGCTTTCTTT
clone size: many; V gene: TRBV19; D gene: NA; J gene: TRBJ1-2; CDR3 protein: CASSIDLLGSSGYTF; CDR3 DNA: TGTGCCAGTAGTATAGATCTATTGGGGTCTTCCGGCTACACCTTC
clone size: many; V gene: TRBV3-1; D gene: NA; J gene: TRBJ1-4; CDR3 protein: CASSQDRIGGGNEKLFF; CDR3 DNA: TGTGCCAGCAGCCAAGATCGGATCGGAGGTGGGAATGAAAAACTGTTTTTT
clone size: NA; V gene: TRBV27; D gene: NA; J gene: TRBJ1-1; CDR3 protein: CASSSFWGQQGNDGTEAFF; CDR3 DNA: TGTGCCAGCAGTTCATTCTGGGGTCAGCAGGGAAATGACGGGACTGAAGCTTTCTTT
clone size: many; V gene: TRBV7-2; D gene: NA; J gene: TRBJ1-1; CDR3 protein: CASSLLGETEAFF; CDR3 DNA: TGTGCCAGCAGCTTATTAGGGGAAACTGAAGCTTTCTTT
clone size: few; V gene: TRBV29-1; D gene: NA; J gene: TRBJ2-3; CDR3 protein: CSVEGGGVSTDTQYF; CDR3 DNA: TGCAGCGTTGAAGGGGGCGGGGTAAGCACAGATACGCAGTATTTT